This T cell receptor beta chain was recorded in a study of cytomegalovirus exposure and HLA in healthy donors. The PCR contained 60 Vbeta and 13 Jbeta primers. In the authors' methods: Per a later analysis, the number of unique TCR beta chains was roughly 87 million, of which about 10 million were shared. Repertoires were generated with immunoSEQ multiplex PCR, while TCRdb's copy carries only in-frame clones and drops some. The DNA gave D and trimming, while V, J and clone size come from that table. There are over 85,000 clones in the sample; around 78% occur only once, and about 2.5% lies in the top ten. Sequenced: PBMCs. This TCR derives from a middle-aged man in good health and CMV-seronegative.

This chain's CDR3 is CASSQSRTSGVETQYF. The CDR3 DNA reads TGCGCCAGCAGTCAATCCCGGACTAGCGGAGTAGAGACCCAGTACTTC. The rearrangement uses TRBV23-1 and TRBJ2-5; 10 bases match TRBD2. TRBV23-1 is an ORF for which the function is uncertain. The CDR3 covers 16 residues. After removal of 0 bases from V and 4 bases from J, the junction contained 5 bases not matched to a gene.